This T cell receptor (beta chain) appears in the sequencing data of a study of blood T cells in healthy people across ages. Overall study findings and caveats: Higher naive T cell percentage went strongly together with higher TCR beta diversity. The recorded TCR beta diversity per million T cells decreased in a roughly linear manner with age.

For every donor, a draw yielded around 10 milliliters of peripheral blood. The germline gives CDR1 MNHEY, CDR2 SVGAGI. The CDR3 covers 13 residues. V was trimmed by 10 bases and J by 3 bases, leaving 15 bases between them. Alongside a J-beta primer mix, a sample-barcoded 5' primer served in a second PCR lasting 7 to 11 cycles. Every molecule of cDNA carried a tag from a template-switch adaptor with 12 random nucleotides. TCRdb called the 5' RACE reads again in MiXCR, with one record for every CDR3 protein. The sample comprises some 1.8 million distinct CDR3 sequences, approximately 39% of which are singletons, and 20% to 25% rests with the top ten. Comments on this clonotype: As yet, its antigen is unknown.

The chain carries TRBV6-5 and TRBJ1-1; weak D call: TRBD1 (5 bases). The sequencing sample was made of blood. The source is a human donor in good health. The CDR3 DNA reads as TGTGCCACCGGCCCGGGGGGGGACACTGAAGCTTTCTTT. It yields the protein CATGPGGDTEAFF.